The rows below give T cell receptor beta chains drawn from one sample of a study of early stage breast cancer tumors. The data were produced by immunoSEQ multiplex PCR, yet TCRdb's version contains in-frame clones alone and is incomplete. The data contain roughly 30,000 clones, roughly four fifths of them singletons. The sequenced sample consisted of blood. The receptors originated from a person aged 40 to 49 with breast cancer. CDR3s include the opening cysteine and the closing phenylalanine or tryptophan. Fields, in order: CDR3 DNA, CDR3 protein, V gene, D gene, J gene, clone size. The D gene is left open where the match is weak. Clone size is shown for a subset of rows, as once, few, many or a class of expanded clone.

TGTGCCAGCAGCCTAAGATTGGGACAGCCCCAGCATTTT | CASSLRLGQPQHF | TRBV7-2 | . | TRBJ1-5 | .
TGTGCCAGCTCACCAGCAGATACGCAGTATTTT | CASSPADTQYF | TRBV18 | . | TRBJ2-3 | .
TGCGCCAGCAGCCCTGGACTAGCGGACACAGATACGCAGTATTTT | CASSPGLADTDTQYF | TRBV5-1 | TRBD2 | TRBJ2-3 | .
TGTGCCAGCAGCTTAACCCGCGGGGCAGGGCAAGAGACCCAGTACTTC | CASSLTRGAGQETQYF | TRBV7-8 | . | TRBJ2-5 | .
TGTGCCAGCAATTATGGACTAGCCCTAGACACCGGGGAGCTGTTTTTT | CASNYGLALDTGELFF | TRBV27 | TRBD2 | TRBJ2-2 | .
TGTGCCAGTAGGACAAGAAATAGCAATCAGCCCCAGCATTTT | CASRTRNSNQPQHF | TRBV6-4 | . | TRBJ1-5 | once
TGTGCCAGCAGCCTGGGGTGGCTAAGGACCACTGAAGCTTTCTTT | CASSLGWLRTTEAFF | TRBV5-4 | . | TRBJ1-1 | .
TGTGCCAGCAGTTACGGGGAATGGAACGTCCTGACTTTC | CASSYGEWNVLTF | TRBV6-5 | . | TRBJ2-6 | .
TGTGCCAGCACTCTAGGCCACGGGAGGGATTGTCTGGAGACCCAGTACTTC | CASTLGHGRDCLETQYF | TRBV6-8 | TRBD2 | TRBJ2-5 | .
TGTGCCAGTGGATACAGCGTAGAGAACACTGAAGCTTTCTTT | CASGYSVENTEAFF | TRBV6-5 | . | TRBJ1-1 | .
TGTGCCAGCAGCCCCGGCCCCGGGACAGCCGCGTACTTC | CASSPGPGTAAYF | TRBV5-8 | TRBD1 | TRBJ2-7 | few
TGTGCCAGCCGAGCTTTCCCAAGTCAGCCCCAGCATTTT | CASRAFPSQPQHF | TRBV21-1 | . | TRBJ1-5 | .
TGTGCCAGCAGCCCCCAGCGGGAGCAGTTCTTC | CASSPQREQFF | TRBV7-2 | . | TRBJ2-1 | .
TGTGCCAGCAGTCCCGGGGCAGGGGTCTTTTTCACTGAAGCTTTCTTT | CASSPGAGVFFTEAFF | TRBV28 | . | TRBJ1-1 | .
TGTGCCAGCAGCTTATGGACCAGGGGGTCCTACAATGAGCAGTTCTTC | CASSLWTRGSYNEQFF | TRBV7-2 | TRBD1 | TRBJ2-1 | .
TGCGCCAGTTCCACAGGACGTTCCTTTGAGCAGTACTTC | CASSTGRSFEQYF | TRBV5-1 | . | TRBJ2-7 | .
TGTGCCAGCAGCCAAGGAAACACAGAAAACTCTGGGGCCAACGTCCTGACTTTC | CASSQGNTENSGANVLTF | TRBV5-4 | . | TRBJ2-6 | .
TGCGCCAGCAGCCGAGGGATGGGCGGAGATGGCTACACCTTC | CASSRGMGGDGYTF | TRBV5-1 | . | TRBJ1-2 | .
TGCAGCGTGGGGACAGGAGGAACGAACACCGGGGAGCTGTTTTTT | CSVGTGGTNTGELFF | TRBV29-1 | TRBD1 | TRBJ2-2 | .
TGTGCCAGCTCCCGCAGGGGGAACACCGGGGAGCTGTTTTTT | CASSRRGNTGELFF | TRBV11-2 | . | TRBJ2-2 | .
TGTGCCAGCAGCTTACGAGCGGGAGCTCGTGAGCAGTACTTC | CASSLRAGAREQYF | TRBV5-6 | TRBD2 | TRBJ2-7 | .
TGTGCCAGCAGCTTAGGGGCCGGGGCTGGCTACACCTTC | CASSLGAGAGYTF | TRBV7-9 | . | TRBJ1-2 | few
TGTGCCACTCGCCGGACCCTGGGTGCCTACGAGCAGTACTTC | CATRRTLGAYEQYF | TRBV19 | . | TRBJ2-7 | .
TGTGCCAGCAGCTCGACAGGGGGTATCAATAAATATTCTGGGGCCAACGTCCTGACTTTC | CASSSTGGINKYSGANVLTF | TRBV7-6 | TRBD1 | TRBJ2-6 | .
TGTGCCAGCAGCCCCAGCACCCTAGGGCAAGAGACCCAGTACTTC | CASSPSTLGQETQYF | TRBV7-8 | . | TRBJ2-5 | .
TGTGCCAGCAGCTCACAGGGTCCCTATGGCTACACCTTC | CASSSQGPYGYTF | TRBV7-2 | . | TRBJ1-2 | .
TGTGCCAGCAGCCCCCGCTTAGGACAGGCTGCCTACGAGCAGTACTTC | CASSPRLGQAAYEQYF | TRBV7-8 | TRBD1 | TRBJ2-7 | .
TGCGCCAGCAGCTCAGGGGTAGATCAGCCCCAGCATTTT | CASSSGVDQPQHF | TRBV5-1 | . | TRBJ1-5 | .
TGCGCCAGCAGCTTGGATGGGGCGGACCAGTTCTTC | CASSLDGADQFF | TRBV5-1 | . | TRBJ2-1 | few
TGTGCCAGCAGCCAAACTAGCGTCTCCTACAATGAGCAGTTCTTC | CASSQTSVSYNEQFF | TRBV6-6 | TRBD2 | TRBJ2-1 | .
TGTGCCAGCAGCTTAGTGATGGCGGGAGTGGGCAATGAGCAGTTCTTC | CASSLVMAGVGNEQFF | TRBV11-3 | TRBD2 | TRBJ2-1 | .
TGCAGCGTTAAGCCGGGACTAACTTCCTACGAGCAGTACTTC | CSVKPGLTSYEQYF | TRBV29-1 | TRBD2 | TRBJ2-7 | medium-sized